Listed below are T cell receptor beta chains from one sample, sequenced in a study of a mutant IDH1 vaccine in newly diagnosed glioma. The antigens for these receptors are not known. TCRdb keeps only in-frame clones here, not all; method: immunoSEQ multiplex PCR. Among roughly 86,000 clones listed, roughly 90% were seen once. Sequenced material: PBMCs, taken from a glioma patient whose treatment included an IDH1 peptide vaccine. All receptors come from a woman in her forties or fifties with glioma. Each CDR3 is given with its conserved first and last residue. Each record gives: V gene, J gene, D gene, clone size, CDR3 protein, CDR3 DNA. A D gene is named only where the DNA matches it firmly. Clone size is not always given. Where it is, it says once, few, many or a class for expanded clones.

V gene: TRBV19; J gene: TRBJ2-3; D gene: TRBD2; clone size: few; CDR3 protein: CASSIAGGPMTDTQYF; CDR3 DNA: TGTGCCAGTAGTATAGCGGGAGGGCCAATGACAGATACGCAGTATTTT
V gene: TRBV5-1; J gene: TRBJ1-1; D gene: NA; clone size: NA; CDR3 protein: CASSLGGMIEAFF; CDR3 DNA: TGCGCCAGCAGCTTGGGGGGAATGATTGAAGCTTTCTTT
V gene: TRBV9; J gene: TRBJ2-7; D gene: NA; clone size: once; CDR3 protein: CASSVAYGAYEQYF; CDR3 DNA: TGTGCCAGCAGCGTAGCCTATGGGGCCTACGAGCAGTACTTC
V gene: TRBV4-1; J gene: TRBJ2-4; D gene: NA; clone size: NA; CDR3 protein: CASSQDVPPSAKNIQYF; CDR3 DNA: TGCGCCAGCAGCCAAGATGTGCCGCCTTCAGCCAAAAACATTCAGTACTTC
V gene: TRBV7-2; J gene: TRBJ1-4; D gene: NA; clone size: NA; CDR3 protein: CASSRDTEKLFF; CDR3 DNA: TGTGCCAGCAGCCGGGACACTGAAAAACTGTTTTTT
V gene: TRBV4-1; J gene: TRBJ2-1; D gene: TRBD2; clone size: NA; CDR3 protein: CASSQPRLAAQDEQFF; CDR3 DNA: TGCGCCAGCAGCCAACCGAGGCTAGCGGCCCAGGATGAGCAGTTCTTC
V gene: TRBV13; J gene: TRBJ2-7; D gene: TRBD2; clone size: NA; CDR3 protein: CASSLAASGRYEQYF; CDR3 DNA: TGTGCCAGCAGCTTAGCGGCTAGCGGGAGATACGAGCAGTACTTC
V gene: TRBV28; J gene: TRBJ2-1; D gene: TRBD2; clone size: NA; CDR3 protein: CASSLGLAGDLYNEQFF; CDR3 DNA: TGTGCCAGCAGTTTAGGACTAGCGGGAGATCTGTACAATGAGCAGTTCTTC
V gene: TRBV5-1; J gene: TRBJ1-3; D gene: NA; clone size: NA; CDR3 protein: CASRTTAGNTIYF; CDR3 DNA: TGCGCCAGCCGTACAACGGCTGGAAACACCATATATTTT
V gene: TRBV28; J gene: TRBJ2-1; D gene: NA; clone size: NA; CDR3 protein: CASSFSRSFDEQFF; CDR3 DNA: TGTGCCAGCAGTTTCTCTAGGAGTTTCGATGAGCAGTTCTTC
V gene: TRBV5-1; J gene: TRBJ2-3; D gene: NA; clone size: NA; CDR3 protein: CASRELVTDTQYF; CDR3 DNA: TGCGCCAGCAGGGAACTAGTGACAGATACGCAGTATTTT
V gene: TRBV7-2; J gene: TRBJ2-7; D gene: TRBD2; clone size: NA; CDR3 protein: CASSLGASGSYEQYF; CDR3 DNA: TGTGCCAGCAGCTTAGGGGCTAGCGGGAGCTACGAGCAGTACTTC
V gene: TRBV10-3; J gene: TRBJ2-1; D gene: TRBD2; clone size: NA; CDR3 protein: CASGTSAYNEQFF; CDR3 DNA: TGTGCCAGCGGGACTAGCGCCTACAATGAGCAGTTCTTC
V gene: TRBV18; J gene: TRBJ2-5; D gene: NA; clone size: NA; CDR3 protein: CASHLQETQYF; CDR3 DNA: TGTGCCAGCCACTTACAAGAGACCCAGTACTTC
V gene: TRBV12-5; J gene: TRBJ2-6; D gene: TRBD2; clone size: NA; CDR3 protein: CASGLVAGRVVGANVLTF; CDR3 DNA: TGTGCTAGTGGTTTGGTCGCAGGGAGGGTAGTAGGGGCCAACGTCCTGACTTTC
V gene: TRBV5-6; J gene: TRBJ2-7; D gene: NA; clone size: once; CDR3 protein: CASSSRDPHEQYF; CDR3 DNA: TGTGCCAGCAGCTCCCGGGACCCCCACGAGCAGTACTTC
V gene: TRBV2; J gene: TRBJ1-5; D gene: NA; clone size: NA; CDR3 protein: CASSDISGMGNQPQHF; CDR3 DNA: TGTGCCAGCAGCGATATTTCAGGGATGGGCAATCAGCCCCAGCATTTT
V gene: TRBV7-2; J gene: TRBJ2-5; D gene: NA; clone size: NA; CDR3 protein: CASSLGLVGETQYF; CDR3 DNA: TGTGCCAGCAGCTTAGGACTTGTGGGGGAGACCCAGTACTTC
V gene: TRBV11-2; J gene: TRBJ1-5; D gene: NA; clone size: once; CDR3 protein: CASSLFQDQPQHF; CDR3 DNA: TGTGCCAGCAGCTTGTTCCAGGATCAGCCCCAGCATTTT
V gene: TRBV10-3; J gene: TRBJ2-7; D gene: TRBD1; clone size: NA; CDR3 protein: CAISGDRVRYEQYF; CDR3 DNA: TGTGCCATCAGTGGGGACAGGGTTCGGTACGAGCAGTACTTC
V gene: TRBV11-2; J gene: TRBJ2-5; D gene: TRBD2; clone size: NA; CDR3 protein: CASSLLGQGKRGETQYF; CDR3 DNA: TGTGCCAGCAGCTTATTGGGCCAGGGAAAGCGGGGAGAGACCCAGTACTTC
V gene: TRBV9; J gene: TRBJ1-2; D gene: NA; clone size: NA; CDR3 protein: CASSAGASDGYTF; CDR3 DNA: TGTGCCAGCAGCGCCGGGGCTTCCGATGGCTACACCTTC
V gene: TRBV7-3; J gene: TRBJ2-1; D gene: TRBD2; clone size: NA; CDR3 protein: CASSSSGNEQFF; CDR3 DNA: TGTGCCAGCAGCTCTAGCGGCAATGAGCAGTTCTTC
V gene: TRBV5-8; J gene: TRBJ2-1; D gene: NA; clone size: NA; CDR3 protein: CASSALSEQFF; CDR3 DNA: TGTGCCAGCAGCGCTCTTAGTGAGCAGTTCTTC
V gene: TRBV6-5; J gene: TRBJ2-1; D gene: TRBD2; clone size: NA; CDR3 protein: CASSRLAGGSEQFF; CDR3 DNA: TGTGCCAGCAGTCGACTAGCGGGAGGCTCTGAGCAGTTCTTC
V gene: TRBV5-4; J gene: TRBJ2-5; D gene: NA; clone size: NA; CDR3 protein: CASSLAGRETQYF; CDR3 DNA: TGTGCCAGCAGCTTGGCGGGGCGGGAGACCCAGTACTTC
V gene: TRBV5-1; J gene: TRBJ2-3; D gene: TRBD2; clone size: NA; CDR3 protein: CASGGLATSTDTQYF; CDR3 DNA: TGCGCCAGCGGGGGACTAGCGACTAGCACAGATACGCAGTATTTT
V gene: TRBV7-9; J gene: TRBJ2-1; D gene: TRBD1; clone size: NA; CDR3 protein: CASSSDRGLDNEQFF; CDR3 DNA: TGTGCCAGCAGCTCCGACAGGGGGCTGGACAATGAGCAGTTCTTC
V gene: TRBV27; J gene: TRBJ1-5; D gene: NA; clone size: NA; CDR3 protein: CASREGNNQPQHF; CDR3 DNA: TGTGCCAGCAGGGAGGGGAACAATCAGCCCCAGCATTTT
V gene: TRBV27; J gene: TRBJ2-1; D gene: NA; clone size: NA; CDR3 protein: CASSFSVHNEQFF; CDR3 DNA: TGTGCCAGCAGTTTTAGCGTGCACAATGAGCAGTTCTTC
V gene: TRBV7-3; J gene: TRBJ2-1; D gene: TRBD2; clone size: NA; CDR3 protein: CASSLGTSGTRVEQFF; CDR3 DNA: TGTGCCAGCAGCTTGGGGACTAGCGGGACCCGGGTTGAGCAGTTCTTC
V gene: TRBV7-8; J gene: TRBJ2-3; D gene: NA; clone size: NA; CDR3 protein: CASSPFRIRTSTDTQYF; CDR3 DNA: TGTGCCAGCAGCCCCTTTAGGATAAGGACTAGCACAGATACGCAGTATTTT
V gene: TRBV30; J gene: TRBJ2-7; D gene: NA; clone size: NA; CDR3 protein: CAWSASSLRVGPYEQYF; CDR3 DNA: TGTGCCTGGAGTGCGTCGAGTCTCAGGGTTGGCCCTTACGAGCAGTACTTC
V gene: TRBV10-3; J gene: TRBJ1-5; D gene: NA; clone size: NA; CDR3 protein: CAISDSGGGNQPQHF; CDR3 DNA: TGTGCCATCAGTGACTCAGGAGGAGGCAATCAGCCCCAGCATTTT
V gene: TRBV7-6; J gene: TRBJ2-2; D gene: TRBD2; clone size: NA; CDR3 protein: CASSSDRGDATGELFF; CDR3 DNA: TGTGCCAGCAGCTCAGATCGGGGGGATGCCACCGGGGAGCTGTTTTTT
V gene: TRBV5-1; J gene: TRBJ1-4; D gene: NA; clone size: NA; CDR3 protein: CASSPRVGEKLFF; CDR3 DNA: TGCGCCAGCAGCCCCAGGGTTGGAGAAAAACTGTTTTTT
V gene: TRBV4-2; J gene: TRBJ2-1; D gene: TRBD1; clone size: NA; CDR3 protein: CASSRTGVNEQFF; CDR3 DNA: TGTGCCAGCAGCCGGACAGGGGTGAATGAGCAGTTCTTC
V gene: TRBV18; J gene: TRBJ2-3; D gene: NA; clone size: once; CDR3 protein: CASSIGQGVRDTQYF; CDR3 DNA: TGTGCCAGCTCCATCGGACAAGGGGTCAGGGATACGCAGTATTTT
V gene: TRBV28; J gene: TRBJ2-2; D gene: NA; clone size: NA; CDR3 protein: CASSLFAGMNTGELFF; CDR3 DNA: TGTGCCAGCAGTTTATTCGCAGGGATGAACACCGGGGAGCTGTTTTTT
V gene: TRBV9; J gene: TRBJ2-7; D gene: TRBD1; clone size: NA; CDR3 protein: CASSLGTGGYEQYF; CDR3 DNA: TGTGCCAGCAGCCTCGGGACAGGGGGCTACGAGCAGTACTTC
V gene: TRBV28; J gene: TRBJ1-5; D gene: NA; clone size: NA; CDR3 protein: CASSLISGSSQPQHF; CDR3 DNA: TGTGCCAGCAGTCTTATTTCAGGGAGTAGTCAGCCCCAGCATTTT
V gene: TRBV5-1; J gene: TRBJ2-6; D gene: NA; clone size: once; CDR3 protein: CASSPQAGANVLTF; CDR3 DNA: TGCGCCAGCAGCCCCCAGGCTGGGGCCAACGTCCTGACTTTC
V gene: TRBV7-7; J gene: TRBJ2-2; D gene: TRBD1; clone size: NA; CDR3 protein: CASSLTIRQGNTGELFF; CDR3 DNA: TGTGCTAGCAGCCTCACGATTCGACAGGGTAACACCGGGGAGCTGTTTTTT
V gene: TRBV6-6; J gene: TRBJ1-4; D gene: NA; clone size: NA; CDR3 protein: CASSPPTTNEKLFF; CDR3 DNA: TGTGCCAGCAGTCCTCCTACAACTAATGAAAAACTGTTTTTT
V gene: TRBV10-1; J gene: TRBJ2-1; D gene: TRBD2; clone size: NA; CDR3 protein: CASSETTGTSVNEQFF; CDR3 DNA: TGCGCCAGCAGTGAGACCACCGGCACTAGCGTGAATGAGCAGTTCTTC
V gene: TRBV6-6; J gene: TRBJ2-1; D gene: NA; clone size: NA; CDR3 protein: CASSTSSYNEQFF; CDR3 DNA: TGTGCCAGCAGTACCTCTTCCTACAATGAGCAGTTCTTC
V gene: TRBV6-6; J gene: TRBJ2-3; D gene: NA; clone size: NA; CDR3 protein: CASSGFTDTQYF; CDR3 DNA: TGTGCCTCCTCGGGATTCACAGATACGCAGTATTTT